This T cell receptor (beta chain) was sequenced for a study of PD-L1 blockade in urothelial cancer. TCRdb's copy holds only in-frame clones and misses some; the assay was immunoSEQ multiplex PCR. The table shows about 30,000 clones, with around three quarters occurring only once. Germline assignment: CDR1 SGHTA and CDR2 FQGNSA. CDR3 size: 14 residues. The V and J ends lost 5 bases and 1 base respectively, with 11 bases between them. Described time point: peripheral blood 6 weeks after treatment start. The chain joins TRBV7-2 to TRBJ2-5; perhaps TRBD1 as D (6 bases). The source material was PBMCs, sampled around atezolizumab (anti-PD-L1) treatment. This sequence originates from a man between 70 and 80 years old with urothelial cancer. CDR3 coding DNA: TGTGCCAGCAGCCTGGACAGCAGCCAAGAGACCCAGTACTTC. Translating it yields CASSLDSSQETQYF. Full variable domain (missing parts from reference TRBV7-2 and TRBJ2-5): GAGVSQSPSNKVTEKGKDVELRCDPISGHTALYWYRQSLGQGLEFLIYFQGNSAPDKSGLPSDRFSAERTGGSVSTLTIQRTQQEDSAVYLCASSLDSSQETQYFGPGTRLLVL.